The next 18 T cell receptor beta chains were all read from a single sample in a study of shared clonotypes between healthy human individuals. Profiling relied on immunoSEQ multiplex PCR, and the TCRdb table lists in-frame clones only, not all of them. In the table there are over 400,000 clones, 70% to 85% of which are singletons. The sequenced material came from PBMCs. The receptors shown here come from a woman aged 40 to 49 in good health. Some clones in this sample may be carry-over from other donors' samples.

The V and J genes are TRBV5-1 and TRBJ2-2; 7 bases are a match to TRBD2. The trim removed 0 bases at V and 2 bases at J, leaving 4 bases unmatched. The germline CDR1 and CDR2 sequences are SGHRS and YFSETQ. The CDR3 is 16 residues long. The CDR3 region is CASSLDPAGNTGELFF. CDR3 nucleotides: TGCGCCAGCAGCTTGGATCCAGCGGGAAACACCGGGGAGCTGTTTTTT. The variable domain in full, with the rest retrieved from reference TRBV5-1 and TRBJ2-2, is KAGVTQTPRYLIKTRGQQVTLSCSPISGHRSVSWYQQTPGQGLQFLFEYFSETQRNKGNFPGRFSGRQFSNSRSEMNVSTLELGDSALYLCASSLDPAGNTGELFFGEGSRLTVL.

This clone was picked up a small number of times. At the DNA level, this CDR3 is encoded by other sequences in the same sample as well. This rearrangement joins TRBV4-2 to TRBJ2-7, with 10 bases aligning to TRBD2. The CDR3 runs 15 residues. Germline CDR1 is LGHNA and CDR2 is YNFKEQ. With V trimmed by 5 bases and J by 4 bases, 8 bases remained unmatched. The CDR3 reads CASSLAGGLVYEQYF. CDR3 bases: TGTGCCAGCAGCTTAGCGGGAGGATTAGTGTACGAGCAGTACTTC.

The chain recombines TRBV5-4 with TRBJ2-1, with TRBD1 matching over 7 bases. Germline assignment: CDR1 SGHNT and CDR2 YYREEE (reference sequence). Losses at the gene ends were 3 bases for V and 9 bases for J; bases not matched to a gene: 12. The CDR3 length is 15 residues. As DNA, the CDR3 is TGTGCCAGCAGCTCCGATGGACAGGTCGTAGGTGAGCAGTTCTTC. Protein product: CASSSDGQVVGEQFF.

This clone has a single count. The V call is TRBV7-2, the J call TRBJ2-7; 9 positions agree with TRBD1. This CDR3 is 13 amino acids long. Trimming removed 8 bases from V and 3 bases from J; junction bases left unmatched: 5. The germline CDR1 and CDR2 sequences are SGHTA and FQGNSA. The CDR3 region is CASGRTGVYEQYF. The CDR3 DNA reads as TGTGCCAGCGGGAGGACAGGGGTCTACGAGCAGTACTTC.

This clone was picked up one time. The chain is built from TRBV11-1 and TRBJ2-3, with 12 bases lining up with TRBD1. The V gene's germline CDR1 is SGHAT and CDR2 FQDESV (reference sequence). The CDR3 spans 14 residues. After removal of 5 bases from V and 14 bases from J, the junction contained 11 bases not matched to a gene. The CDR3 spells CASSRDRGLRFLYF. The CDR3 DNA sequence: TGTGCCAGCAGCCGGGACAGGGGGCTTCGATTCCTGTATTTT.

This chain's CDR3 is CASSPRDSGSWADTQYF. CDR3 bases: TGTGCCAGCAGCCCCCGGGATAGCGGGAGTTGGGCAGATACGCAGTATTTT. The V call is TRBV9, the J call TRBJ2-3; 9 bases agree with TRBD2. J lost 4 bases, V lost 4 bases, and 13 bases had no gene match. Per germline, CDR1 SGDLS and CDR2 YYNGEE. The CDR3 consists of 17 residues.

As regards this clone: Other DNA sequences from this sample encode an identical CDR3 as well. The chain couples TRBV30 to TRBJ1-5, with D tentatively TRBD1 (5 bases). CDR3 length: 14 amino acids. The V end was cut by 1 base, the J end by 9 bases, with 16 bases between. Germline V lookup: CDR1 GTSNPN, CDR2 SVGIG (reference sequence). CDR3 in amino acids: CAWSAGRGLLPQHF. The CDR3 region has the DNA TGTGCCTGGAGTGCCGGGAGGGGCCTGCTGCCCCAGCATTTT.

The chain recombines TRBV28 with TRBJ2-6; no clear D gene. V gave up 2 bases and J gave up 0 bases, with 8 bases separating them. The CDR3 spans 16 residues. CDR1 is MDHEN, CDR2 SYDVKM, per germline. The CDR3 reads CASSLGGISGANVLTF. CDR3 bases: TGTGCCAGCAGTTTAGGTGGGATCTCTGGGGCCAACGTCCTGACTTTC. Full variable domain (missing parts from reference TRBV28 and TRBJ2-6): DVKVTQSSRYLVKRTGEKVFLECVQDMDHENMFWYRQDPGLGLRLIYFSYDVKMKEKGDIPEGYSVSREKKERFSLILESASTNQTSMYLCASSLGGISGANVLTFGAGSRLTVL.

The rearrangement uses TRBV30 and TRBJ1-2; no reliable D call. V lost 0 bases, J lost 3 bases, and 8 bases lay in between. The CDR3 extends over 13 amino acids. The germline CDR1 and CDR2 sequences are GTSNPN and SVGIG (reference sequence). The DNA of the CDR3 is TGTGCCTGGAGTGTACGGCGCGACTATGGCTACACCTTC. This encodes CAWSVRRDYGYTF.

This clone was detected only once. The chain couples TRBV9 to TRBJ2-3; 7 nucleotides agree with TRBD1. CDR3 size: 16 residues. CDR1 is SGDLS and CDR2 is YYNGEE in the germline V gene. Unmatched junction bases numbered 8, after V lost 4 bases and J lost 0 bases. CDR3 nucleotide sequence: TGTGCCAGCAGCTTAGACCGGGACAGAAGCACAGATACGCAGTATTTT. This codes for CASSLDRDRSTDTQYF.

The chain uses TRBV7-9 and TRBJ2-2; 8 bases are shared with TRBD1. CDR1 SEHNR and CDR2 FQNEAQ come from the germline V gene (reference sequence). CDR3 length: 15 amino acids. V was pared by 5 bases and J by 6 bases, with 8 bases of the junction left unmatched. The CDR3 reads CASSPMTGASGELFF. CDR3 bases: TGTGCCAGCAGCCCAATGACAGGGGCTTCCGGGGAGCTGTTTTTT.

The V call is TRBV7-7, the J call TRBJ2-7; D might be TRBD2 (6 bases). Germline V lookup: CDR1 SSHAT, CDR2 FNYEAQ (reference sequence). The CDR3 length is 11 residues. CDR3 in DNA: TGTGCTGTGGCGGAGGGATACGAGCAGTACTTC. Amino acid sequence: CAVAEGYEQYF. The full variable domain, with the rest looked up from reference TRBV7-7 and TRBJ2-7, is GAGVSQSPRYKVTKRGQDVTLRCDPISSHATLYWYQQALGQGPEFLTYFNYEAQPDKSGLPSDRFSAERPEGSISTLTIQRTEQRDSAMYRCAVAEGYEQYFGPGTRLTVT.

The V and J genes are TRBV15 and TRBJ2-2, with TRBD1 matching over 7 bases. V was pared by 1 base and J by 5 bases, with 7 bases of the junction left unmatched. CDR1 and CDR2 from the germline V gene are LNHNV and YYDKDF (reference sequence). The CDR3 spans 16 residues. The CDR3 DNA sequence: TGTGCCACCAGCAGAGGGGACAGCTCAGCAACCGGGGAGCTGTTTTTT. The encoded protein is CATSRGDSSATGELFF.

There are many counts of this clone. This chain links TRBV29-1 with TRBJ2-7, with a tentative D call TRBD1 (5 bases). CDR1 is SQVTM and CDR2 is ANQGSEA in the germline V gene. There are 13 residues in the CDR3. Trimming removed 4 bases from V and 3 bases from J, with 13 bases in between. The CDR3 bases are TGCAGCGTTGTAGGGCAGGGTTACTACGAGCAGTACTTC. Its translation: CSVVGQGYYEQYF.

This clone occurred many times. The chain carries TRBV2 and TRBJ2-1; 7 nucleotides match TRBD2. V lost 4 bases, J lost 6 bases, and 3 bases stayed unmatched. The CDR3 is 13 residues long. CDR1 and CDR2 (germline): SNHLY, FYNNEI. The CDR3 DNA sequence: TGTGCCAGCAGTGGGACTAGAGTCAATGAGCAGTTCTTC. Protein product: CASSGTRVNEQFF.

This sequence joins TRBV6-5 and TRBJ1-4; a weak D match, TRBD1 (5 bases). CDR1 is MNHEY and CDR2 is SVGAGI in the germline V gene. V shed 6 bases and J shed 8 bases, with 13 bases lying between them. CDR3 length equals 13 residues. The CDR3, as DNA: TGTGCCAGCAGATCCCAGGGTGGAGAAAAACTGTTTTTT. As protein: CASRSQGGEKLFF.

With regard to this clone: Other DNA sequences in the same sample also yield this CDR3. The chain recombines TRBV2 with TRBJ2-1, with 12 bases lining up with TRBD2. Germline CDR1 is SNHLY and CDR2 is FYNNEI. Losses at the gene ends were 2 bases for V and 4 bases for J; bases not matched to a gene: 0. There are 15 residues in the CDR3. CDR3: CASSELAGGYNEQFF. In nucleotides, the CDR3 is TGTGCCAGCAGTGAACTAGCGGGAGGGTACAATGAGCAGTTCTTC.

There are a few counts of this clone. V is TRBV2 and J is TRBJ2-5; D remains unclear. The germline V and J ends were trimmed by 8 bases and 2 bases, with 12 bases remaining between them. The CDR3 length is 13 residues. Per germline, CDR1 SNHLY and CDR2 FYNNEI. The CDR3 reads CASVGIIQETQYF. The CDR3 DNA sequence: TGTGCCAGCGTGGGGATAATACAAGAGACCCAGTACTTC.